The present TCR beta chain was sequenced within a study of early T cells in non-severe SARS-CoV-2 infection. Across the study: Sequencing input comprised bulk RNA from unsorted whole blood; chain pairing was not available.

Molecules of cDNA were individually given unique molecular identifiers that were attached to them. TCRdb passed the 5' RACE reads through MiXCR, listing each CDR3 protein once. The repertoire includes around 83,000 distinct CDR3 sequences, approximately 12% of them detected once, and about 4.4% sits in the top ten. In the case of this clonotype: The antigen remains undetermined.

Points from the study as a whole: Missing private and CD4 specificities, VDJdb matching favored anti-spike CD8 responses.

Trimming left V 6 bases short and J 5 bases short, with 21 bases between. The CDR3 has 15 amino acids. Germline V gives CDR1 SQVTM, CDR2 ANQGSEA. The receptor comes from an adult who was a healthcare worker with PCR-confirmed SARS-CoV-2 infection or an uninfected control (not recorded which). The material was whole blood, obtained at baseline. V is TRBV29-1 and J is TRBJ2-3, with D uncertain. The CDR3 sequence: CSVPLEAIEGDTQYF. The CDR3 DNA follows: TGCAGCGTCCCCCTCGAGGCCATCGAAGGAGATACGCAGTATTTT.